These 6 T cell receptor beta chains came from one sample sequenced in a study of T cell responses to AZD1222 COVID-19 vaccine. Sequencing was performed with immunoSEQ multiplex PCR; in TCRdb, only in-frame clones are kept and a portion is missing. The sample has 100,000 to 150,000 clones; 80% to 95% are singletons. Specimen: peripheral blood, collected on day 0 of MenACWY control vaccination. These receptors were obtained from an adult in good health.

The chain employs TRBV25-1 and TRBJ2-3, with TRBD1 as a possible D gene (7 bases). Looked up from germline, CDR1 is MGHDK and CDR2 is SYGVNS. Trimming cost V 5 bases and J 5 bases, with 17 bases left between them. The CDR3 loop spans 15 amino acids. CDR3 nucleotides: TGTGCCAGCAGTATAACAGGGGTGGGAGGAGATACGCAGTATTTT. It is translated as CASSITGVGGDTQYF.

The rearrangement joins TRBV28 to TRBJ1-6, with D unclear. The CDR3 is 14 amino acids. V lost 5 bases, J lost 8 bases, and 13 bases lay in between. Germline V gene sequence: CDR1 MDHEN, CDR2 SYDVKM. DNA for the CDR3: TGTGCCAGCAGTGCCAGGTTCGGGGATTCACCCCTCCACTTT. The encoded protein is CASSARFGDSPLHF.

The rearrangement uses TRBV30 and TRBJ1-3, with TRBD1 identical over 7 bases. Germline V gene lookup returns CDR1 GTSNPN and CDR2 SVGIG (reference sequence). Germline trimming cut 3 bases from V and 4 bases from J; bases unmatched to any gene: 6. The CDR3 is 14 amino acids. The DNA of the CDR3 is TGTGCCTGGAGCATAGGGACAGCGGGAAACACCATATATTTT. Translated: CAWSIGTAGNTIYF.

The chain uses TRBV6-2 or TRBV6-3 and TRBJ2-3, with D tentatively TRBD1 (6 bases). CDR1 is MNHEY, CDR2 SVGEGT, per germline. V gave up 6 bases and J gave up 3 bases, with 16 bases separating them. The CDR3 length is 15 residues. In DNA form, the CDR3 reads TGTGCCAGCAGCATGTCTGGGGGCTGGACAGATACGCAGTATTTT. Residues: CASSMSGGWTDTQYF.

This rearrangement joins TRBV27 to TRBJ1-4, with D possibly TRBD1 on 5 matching bases. This CDR3 is 15 amino acids long. Germline values: CDR1 MNHEY, CDR2 SMNVEV (reference sequence). V gave up 5 bases and J gave up 2 bases, with 12 bases separating them. CDR3 DNA: TGTGCCAGCAGTCGAATCGGGGCCACTAATGAAAAACTGTTTTTT. Its protein is CASSRIGATNEKLFF.

This chain uses TRBV10-3 with TRBJ1-5, with 7 bases aligning to TRBD1. The CDR3 spans 14 residues. Germline CDR1 reads ENHRY; CDR2 reads SYGVKD. V lost 4 bases to trimming and J lost 3 bases; unmatched junction nucleotides: 3. For the CDR3, the DNA is TGTGCCATCAGTGGGGGACAGAACAATCAGCCCCAGCATTTT. Translation: CAISGGQNNQPQHF.